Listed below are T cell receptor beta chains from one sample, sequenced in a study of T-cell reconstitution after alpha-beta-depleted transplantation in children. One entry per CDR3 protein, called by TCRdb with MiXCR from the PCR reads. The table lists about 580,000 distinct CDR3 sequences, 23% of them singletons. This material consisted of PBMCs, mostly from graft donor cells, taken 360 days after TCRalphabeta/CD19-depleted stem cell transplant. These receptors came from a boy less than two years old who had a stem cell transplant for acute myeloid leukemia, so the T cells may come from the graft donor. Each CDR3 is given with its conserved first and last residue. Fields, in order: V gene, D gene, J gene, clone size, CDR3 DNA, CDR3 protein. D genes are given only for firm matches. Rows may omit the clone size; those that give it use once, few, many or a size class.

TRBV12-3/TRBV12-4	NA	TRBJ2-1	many	TGTGCCAGCAGCCCCCTTTTGAGATTCCACTACAATGAGCAGTTCTTC	CASSPLLRFHYNEQFF
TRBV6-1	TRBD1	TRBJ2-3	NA	TGTGCCAGCAGTGAGAGGTCGGGACAGGGAACAGATACGCAGTATTTT	CASSERSGQGTDTQYF
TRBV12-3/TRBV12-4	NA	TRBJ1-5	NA	TGTGCCAGCAGTTTAAGGGGGGGACGGCTCGATCAGCCCCAGCATTTT	CASSLRGGRLDQPQHF
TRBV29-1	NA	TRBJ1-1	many	TGCAGCGTTGAAAGGGGCGGGGCAGCTTTCTTT	CSVERGGAAFF
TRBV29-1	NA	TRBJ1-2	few	TGCAGCGTGACCCAGGGCACGGGAGGCTACACCTTC	CSVTQGTGGYTF
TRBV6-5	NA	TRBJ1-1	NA	TGTGCCAGCAGTACCGGGGGAACTGAAGCTTCCTTT	CASSTGGTEASF
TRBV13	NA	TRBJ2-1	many	TGTGCCAGCAGCTCACGGGGAACCTACAATGAGCAGTTCTTC	CASSSRGTYNEQFF
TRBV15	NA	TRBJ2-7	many	TGTGCCACCAGCAGAGAAGTCAGCAGCTACGAGCAGTACTTC	CATSREVSSYEQYF
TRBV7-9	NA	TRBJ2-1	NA	TGTGCCAGCAGCTTTCCGGGTACAGATGAGCAGTTCTTC	CASSFPGTDEQFF
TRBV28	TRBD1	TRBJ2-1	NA	TGTGCCAGCAGTTCGCCCGGGACAGGGGGAGGTGAGCAGTTCTTC	CASSSPGTGGGEQFF
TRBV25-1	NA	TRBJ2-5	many	TGTGCCAGCAGTGATGAGACCCAGTACTTC	CASSDETQYF
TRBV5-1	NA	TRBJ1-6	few	TGCGCCAGCAGCTTGGGGGGGGTCCGTAACTCACCCCTCCACTTT	CASSLGGVRNSPLHF
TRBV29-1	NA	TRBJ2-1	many	TGCAGCCTACTACATGGACAGTGGAAAAATGAGCAGTTCTTC	CSLLHGQWKNEQFF
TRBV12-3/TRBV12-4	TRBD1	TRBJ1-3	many	TGTGCCAGCAGACTCGGACAGGTTCCAGACACCATATATTTT	CASRLGQVPDTIYF
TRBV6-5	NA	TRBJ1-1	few	TGTGCCAGCAGTTATCAGGCTGTTAACACTGAAGCTTTCTTT	CASSYQAVNTEAFF
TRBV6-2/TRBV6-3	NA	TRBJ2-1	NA	TGTGCCAGCAGTTACTCCCAAACGGGGACTCCCTACAATGAGCAGTTCTTC	CASSYSQTGTPYNEQFF
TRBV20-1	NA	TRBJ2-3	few	TGCAGTGCTAGCCGAGGGGGGAGCACAGATACGCAGTATTTT	CSASRGGSTDTQYF
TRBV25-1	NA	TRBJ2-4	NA	TGTGCCAGCAGGGGGACGTGGGACAAAAACATTCAGTACTTC	CASRGTWDKNIQYF
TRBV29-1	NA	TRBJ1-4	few	TGCAGCGTTTTAAGGGGGTACGGGGAAAAACTGTTTTTT	CSVLRGYGEKLFF
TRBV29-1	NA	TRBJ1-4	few	TGCAGCGTTGAAGATGGGGGCGCAAGTGAAAAACTGTTTTTT	CSVEDGGASEKLFF
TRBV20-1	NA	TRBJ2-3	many	TGCAGTGCTAGACCCGACACCAGCACAGATACGCAGTATTTT	CSARPDTSTDTQYF
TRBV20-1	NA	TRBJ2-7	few	TGCAGTGCTAGAGACAGGAGTTGGGGCTACGAGCAGTACTTC	CSARDRSWGYEQYF
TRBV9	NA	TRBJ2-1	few	TGTGCCAGCAGCGTAAGGGACAATGAGCAGTTCTTC	CASSVRDNEQFF
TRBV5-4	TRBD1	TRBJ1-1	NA	TGTGCCAGCAGCCCACTTTCAGGGGGCAGGGACACTGAAGCTTTCTTT	CASSPLSGGRDTEAFF
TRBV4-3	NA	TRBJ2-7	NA	TGCGCCAGCAGCCAAGATTGGATATCCTACGAGCAGTACTTC	CASSQDWISYEQYF
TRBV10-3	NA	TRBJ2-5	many	TGTGCCGTCCCTGGGGGGCCGGTGAGCCGACCTAAAGAGACCCAGTACTTC	CAVPGGPVSRPKETQYF
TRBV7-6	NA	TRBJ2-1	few	TGTGCCAGCAGCTTACAGGGTCTCAATGAGCAGTTCTTC	CASSLQGLNEQFF
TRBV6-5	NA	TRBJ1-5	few	TGTGCCAGCAGTTATGGAGGGGAGGGTCAGCCCCAGCATTTT	CASSYGGEGQPQHF
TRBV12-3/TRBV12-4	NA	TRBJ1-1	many	TGTGCCAGCAGTTTTAATATTGGGGGCAGTGAAGCTTTCTTT	CASSFNIGGSEAFF
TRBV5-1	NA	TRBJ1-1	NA	TGCGCCAGCAGCTTGGCCCTGGACATCAACACTGAAGCTTTCTTT	CASSLALDINTEAFF
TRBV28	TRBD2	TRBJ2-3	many	TGTGCCAGCAGGCCGGGGGGGCAGAATACGCAGTATTTT	CASRPGGQNTQYF
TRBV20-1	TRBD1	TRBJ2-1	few	TGCAGTGGGGACAGAAACAATGAGCAGTTCTTC	CSGDRNNEQFF